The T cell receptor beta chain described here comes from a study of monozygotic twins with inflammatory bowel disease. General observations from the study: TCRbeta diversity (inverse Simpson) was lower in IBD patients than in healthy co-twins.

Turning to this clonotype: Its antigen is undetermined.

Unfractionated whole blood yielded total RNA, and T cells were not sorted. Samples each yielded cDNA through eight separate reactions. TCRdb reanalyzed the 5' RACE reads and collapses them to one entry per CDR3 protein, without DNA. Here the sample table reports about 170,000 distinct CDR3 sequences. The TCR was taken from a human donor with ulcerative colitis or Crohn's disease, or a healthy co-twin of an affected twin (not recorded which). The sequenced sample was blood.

CDR3 amino acids: CASSSPTGVYYNEQFF. The chain uses TRBV27 and TRBJ2-1; with no DNA, the TCRdb D assignment of TRBD1 cannot be verified. CDR3 length: 16 amino acids. Germline V gene data show CDR1 as MNHEY and CDR2 as SMNVEV (reference sequence).